The TCR beta chain described here comes from a study of beta chain features in type 1 diabetes (dated by TCRdb to 2016 to 2019). Study-level background: Mean age, gender distribution, total cell number and subset yield did not differ between patients and healthy donors. Regulatory and stem cell-like memory subsets were obtained from only 8 patients and roughly 8 healthy donors, while naive and central memory subsets were obtained from all 30 or so donors. The study compared TCRB repertoires of sorted circulating CD4+ T cell subsets between recently diagnosed type 1 diabetes patients and matched healthy donors. A total of some 100,000,000 sorted cells were examined across all samples, and a strong correlation was observed between cell number per subset and RNA yield. What the study reported, not specific to this receptor: Because cDNA rather than genomic DNA was sequenced, highly expressing activated cells could have been over-represented, although no difference in activation and CD3 levels was found between groups. Type 1 diabetes patients showed a moderate but significant shortening of TCRB CDR3 length in all four CD4+ subsets. At VDJ recombination sites, type 1 diabetes patients had fewer insertions and more deleted nucleotides, which implies abnormalities in thymic rearrangement. Because small numbers of individuals were included in the HLA sub-analyses, any influence of HLA type on TCRB rearrangement was left unresolved. PCR may preferentially amplify shorter templates, but because patient and control samples were amplified and corrected together, any resulting skew would affect both groups equally. The naive, central memory and regulatory TCRB repertoires appeared to resemble one another more closely among patients than among healthy donors.

The entire isolated RNA was reverse transcribed using the High Capacity cDNA Reverse Transcription Kit, and thus expressed TCRB transcripts were sequenced. Deep immunoSEQ sequencing was applied to naive, central memory and regulatory T cell samples, giving an average of about 3.7 million total reads per sample. Sorted cells were lysed in RLT buffer, and RNA was extracted using DNase-treated RNeasy Micro or Mini kits according to cell number. To prevent cross-contamination, each cell subset was processed individually, whereas patient and healthy donor samples were processed jointly. The immunoSEQ multiplex PCR was used to amplify TCRB sequences from cDNA, yielding 87-bp fragments that span the CDR3 region. Sequencing of the amplicons was done on the Illumina HiSeq platform. In the original analysis: Synthetic template baselines were used to correct PCR bias computationally, reads within Hamming distance 2 were collapsed together, and singletons that could not be merged were discarded. Reads were aligned against IMGT to assign V, D and J genes, CDR3 length and insertions or deletions at six rearrangement sites. Clonotype counts were normalized to sorted cell number within each subset before computing true diversity and Gini coefficients with the tcR R package. The overlap coefficient, calculated on TCRB nucleotide sequences, was used to quantify repertoire sharing. Out-of-frame TCRB sequences from naive cells were analyzed to stand in for the pre-selection repertoire. The source is immuneACCESS, and TCRdb retained only in-frame sequences with V and J called. Part of the clones is not carried over; for the studies checked, unresolved V genes explain less than half of this, and the remainder is unexplained. The DNA gave D and trimming, while V, J and clone size come from that table. This sample comprises hundreds of thousands of clones, about an eighth of them detected only once. The top ten hold roughly 0.022% of the sample.

Each donor gave one peripheral blood draw, averaging roughly 0.11 L, which was collected into heparinised tubes. A BD FACSAria II and a panel including CD45RO, CCR7, CD25, CD127, CD95 and CD27 were used to sort naive, central memory, regulatory and stem cell-like memory CD4+ T cells. Every sorted population had a purity above 98%. PBMCs were isolated immediately by Lymphoprep density gradient centrifugation and stained directly without culture. So that batch effects would be minimized, each experiment stained and sorted samples in pairs, pairing one healthy donor with one patient. For this clone: Its antigen is still unknown. No base quality values were provided; no much bigger clone lies one nucleotide off.

The CDR3 spans 15 residues, from the cysteine through the phenylalanine. Of the read, only the CDR3 DNA is kept; its 45 bases are in frame from base 1. Ends trimmed: V by 5 bases, J by 3 bases; bases unmatched to a gene: 6. The germline V gene specifies MDHEN as CDR1 and SYDVKM as CDR2. Specimen: naive CD4+ T cells from blood. The cell subset or site tag for this specimen amounts to: true naive CD4+ T cells. The receptor's source is a man between 18 and 29 years old with type 1 diabetes. The rearrangement joined TRBV28 to TRBJ2-1; 8 bases in the junction line up with TRBD1. This receptor carries the CDR3 CASSLRTGFYNEQFF. At the DNA level, the sequence is TGTGCCAGCAGTCTCCGGACAGGGTTCTACAATGAGCAGTTCTTC. The CDR3 plus the reference TRBV28 and TRBJ2-1 genes for the other parts give the full variable domain: DVKVTQSSRYLVKRTGEKVFLECVQDMDHENMFWYRQDPGLGLRLIYFSYDVKMKEKGDIPEGYSVSREKKERFSLILESASTNQTSMYLCASSLRTGFYNEQFFGPGTRLTVL.